The entry below describes one TCR beta chain. The data were obtained in a study of blood T cell repertoires in COVID-19. The wider study: Acute and convalescent COVID-19 specimens originated in the United States, Italy and Spain. T cells, B-cell-depleted T cells, or PBMCs supplied cDNA or gDNA.

This CDR3 spans 15 amino acids. The V and J ends lost 8 bases and 4 bases, in that order; junction bases with no gene match: 10. Germline loops: CDR1 KGHDR, CDR2 SFDVKD. Original processing methods: Reference gene primer amplification gave nucleated cell count estimates. The protocol was immunoSEQ multiplex PCR, while the TCRdb copy is restricted to in-frame clones and leaves out a portion. The DNA was the basis for D and trimming; V, J and clone size are from that table. Among hundreds of thousands of clones listed, roughly 88% were seen once. Enrolled during active infection, Seattle patients were then followed longitudinally.

The sequencing input was peripheral blood. The V gene is TRBV24-1, the J gene TRBJ2-3; 8 nucleotides line up with TRBD2. The sequence came from a woman aged 25-40 years with COVID-19, enrolled during active disease. CDR3 sequence (DNA): TGTGCCACCACCCCGGGGGGGACTCCGGCAGATACGCAGTATTTT. This codes for CATTPGGTPADTQYF.